The clone carrying this T cell receptor beta chain was observed a handful of times. What it binds is not known. The V gene's germline CDR1 is SGHTA and CDR2 FQGNSA. This CDR3 comprises 17 residues. V lost 5 bases to trimming and J lost 0 bases, with 19 bases between them. The data were obtained in a study of early T cells in non-severe SARS-CoV-2 infection. Whole-study findings and limits: The matching step, a VDJdb search, favored anti-spike CD8 responses and missed private and CD4 specificities.

Individual cDNA molecules received unique molecular identifiers during library preparation. TCRdb re-derived calls from the 5' RACE reads in MiXCR, one entry per CDR3 protein. This table has under 140,000 distinct CDR3 sequences, over 10% appearing once. The sample in question was whole blood, obtained at baseline. The TCR comes from an adult who was a healthcare worker with PCR-confirmed SARS-CoV-2 infection or an uninfected control (not recorded which). The rearrangement joins TRBV7-2 to TRBJ1-2; the D is unclear. The CDR3 protein is CASSQAPIRWSNYGYTF. The CDR3 DNA reads as TGTGCCAGCAGCCAGGCCCCTATCAGGTGGTCTAACTATGGCTACACCTTC.